The 6 T cell receptor beta chains below were found in one sample sequenced in a study of graft-versus-host responses after intestinal transplantation (dated by TCRdb to the early 2020s). Libraries were prepared through the immunoSEQ multiplex PCR assay. The source is immuneACCESS, and TCRdb retained only in-frame sequences with V and J called. Part of the clones is not carried over; for the studies checked, unresolved V genes explain less than half of this, and the remainder is unexplained. This sample holds under 9,000 clones; almost 70% were observed only once. The ten top clones hold roughly a tenth of the sample. Intraepithelial and lamina propria lymphocytes were isolated from graft specimens using dithiothreitol, EDTA incubations and collagenase D digestion. The sample consisted of ileum tissue, taken around 460 days after transplant. The receptors here all came from a human patient who received an intestinal transplant, so some T cells may come from the graft donor.

The chain is built from TRBV19 and TRBJ2-2; tentative D call: TRBD2 (5 bases). CDR3 length: 16 residues. V gave up 3 bases and J gave up 5 bases, with 16 bases separating them. CDR1 LNHDA and CDR2 SQIVND come from the germline V gene (reference sequence). The CDR3 region has the DNA TGTGCCAGTAGTATTACTCTAGGACTCAAAACCGGGGAGCTGTTTTTT. It yields the protein CASSITLGLKTGELFF.

The chain joins TRBV29-1 to TRBJ1-2; 10 bases match TRBD1. V lost 6 bases, J lost 6 bases, and 16 bases stayed unmatched. Germline loops: CDR1 SQVTM, CDR2 ANQGSEA. The CDR3 is made up of 16 amino acids. In DNA, the CDR3 is TGCAGCGTGGGAAGCCGGGACAGGGGAAATCGTCATGGCTACACCTTC. It is translated as CSVGSRDRGNRHGYTF.

This CDR3 reads CASSRWDRVPPNEQFF. CDR3 DNA: TGCGCCAGCAGCCGCTGGGACAGGGTTCCCCCCAATGAGCAGTTCTTC. The rearrangement joins TRBV4-1 to TRBJ2-1, with TRBD1 matching 9 bases. The CDR3 runs 16 residues. V shed 4 bases and J 6 bases; nucleotides not matched to a gene: 10. Germline lookup yields CDR1 MGHRA and CDR2 YSYEKL.

This clone counts as medium-sized. The J gene is TRBJ2-1, the V gene TRBV29-1, with 9 positions matching TRBD2. V dropped 4 bases and J dropped 5; count of bases not matched to a gene: 6. The V gene's germline CDR1 is SQVTM and CDR2 ANQGSEA. This CDR3 has 14 amino acids. CDR3 nucleotide sequence: TGCAGCGTTGTCTTAGCGGGGGTGGACAATGAGCAGTTCTTC. Translating gives CSVVLAGVDNEQFF.

V and J are TRBV6-5 and TRBJ1-6; D uncertain. V shed 7 bases and J shed 4 bases, with 8 bases lying between them. This CDR3 spans 13 amino acids. Germline V gives CDR1 MNHEY, CDR2 SVGAGI. CDR3 protein: CASKSGYNSPLHF. The CDR3 bases are TGTGCCAGCAAGTCTGGGTATAATTCACCCCTCCACTTT.

V and J are TRBV19 and TRBJ2-5, with 10 bases that match TRBD2. The CDR3 consists of 14 residues. The trim removed 5 bases at V and 5 bases at J, leaving 5 bases unmatched. Germline V gene data show CDR1 as LNHDA and CDR2 as SQIVND (reference sequence). The CDR3 DNA reads as TGTGCCAGTAGTGCGGGACTAGCGACGGAGACCCAGTACTTC. Protein product: CASSAGLATETQYF.